The present entry profiles one TCR beta chain with its context. The data belong to a study of blood T cell repertoires in COVID-19. Study in general: Whether acute or convalescent, the COVID-19 samples came from the United States, Italy and Spain.

V was cut by 6 bases and J by 3 bases, with 14 bases left in between. The germline gives CDR1 SEHNR, CDR2 FQNEAQ (reference sequence). The CDR3 is 14 amino acids. Clones were read by immunoSEQ multiplex PCR, and TCRdb kept only the in-frame ones, dropping some. Of over 150,000 clones listed, around 73% are singletons. The cohort comprised adults aged roughly 18 to 95 years residing in approximately 22 US areas. Self-reported history from a screening survey and questionnaire set each donor's cohort. Two negative PCRs, clearance, or symptom resolution were required of recovered Cohort 3 donors. The sequence was obtained from a woman in her fifties or sixties who had recovered from COVID-19. The chain carries TRBV7-9 and TRBJ1-1; a possible D gene is TRBD1 (6 bases). The sequenced sample consisted of PBMCs or T cells enriched from blood (not recorded which). The CDR3 nucleotides read TGTGCCAGCAGTAAATCAGGGGCATACACTGAAGCTTTCTTT. Protein sequence: CASSKSGAYTEAFF.